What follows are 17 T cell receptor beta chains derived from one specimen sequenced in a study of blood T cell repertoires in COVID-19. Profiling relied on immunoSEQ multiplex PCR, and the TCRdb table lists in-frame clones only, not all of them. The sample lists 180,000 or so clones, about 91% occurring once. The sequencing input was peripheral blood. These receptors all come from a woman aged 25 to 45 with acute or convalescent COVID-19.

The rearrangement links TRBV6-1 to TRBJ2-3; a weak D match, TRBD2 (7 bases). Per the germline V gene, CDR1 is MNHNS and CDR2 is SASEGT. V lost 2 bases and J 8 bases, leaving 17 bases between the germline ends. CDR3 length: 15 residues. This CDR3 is CASSEIGGALVTQYF. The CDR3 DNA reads TGTGCCAGCAGTGAAATTGGGGGGGCCCTAGTTACGCAGTATTTT.

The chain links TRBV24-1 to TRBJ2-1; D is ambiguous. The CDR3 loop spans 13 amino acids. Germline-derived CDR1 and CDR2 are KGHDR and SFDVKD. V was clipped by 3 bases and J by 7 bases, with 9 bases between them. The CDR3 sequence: CATSDNKRNEQFF. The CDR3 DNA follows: TGTGCCACCAGTGATAATAAGAGGAATGAGCAGTTCTTC.

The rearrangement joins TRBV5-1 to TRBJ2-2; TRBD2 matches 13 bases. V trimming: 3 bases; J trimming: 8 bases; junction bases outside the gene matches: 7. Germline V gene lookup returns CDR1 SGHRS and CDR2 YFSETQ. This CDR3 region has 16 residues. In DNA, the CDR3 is TGCGCCAGCAGCTCACTAGCGGGAGGGCCCTCGGGGGAGCTGTTTTTT. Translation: CASSSLAGGPSGELFF. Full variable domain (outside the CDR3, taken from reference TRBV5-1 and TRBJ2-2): KAGVTQTPRYLIKTRGQQVTLSCSPISGHRSVSWYQQTPGQGLQFLFEYFSETQRNKGNFPGRFSGRQFSNSRSEMNVSTLELGDSALYLCASSSLAGGPSGELFFGEGSRLTVL.

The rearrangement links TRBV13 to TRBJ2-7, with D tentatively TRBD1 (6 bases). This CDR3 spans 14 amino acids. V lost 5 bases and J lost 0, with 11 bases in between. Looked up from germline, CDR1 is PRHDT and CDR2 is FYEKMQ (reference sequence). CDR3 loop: CASSARQDSYEQYF. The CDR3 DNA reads TGTGCCAGCAGCGCCAGACAGGACTCCTACGAGCAGTACTTC.

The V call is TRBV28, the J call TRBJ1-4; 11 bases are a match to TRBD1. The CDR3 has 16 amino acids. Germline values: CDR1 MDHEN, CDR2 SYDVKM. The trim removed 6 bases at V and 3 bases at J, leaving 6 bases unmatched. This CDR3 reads CASSQGQGAANEKLFF. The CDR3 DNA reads TGTGCCAGCAGCCAAGGACAGGGGGCTGCTAATGAAAAACTGTTTTTT. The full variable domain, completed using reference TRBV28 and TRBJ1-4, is DVKVTQSSRYLVKRTGEKVFLECVQDMDHENMFWYRQDPGLGLRLIYFSYDVKMKEKGDIPEGYSVSREKKERFSLILESASTNQTSMYLCASSQGQGAANEKLFFGSGTQLSVL.

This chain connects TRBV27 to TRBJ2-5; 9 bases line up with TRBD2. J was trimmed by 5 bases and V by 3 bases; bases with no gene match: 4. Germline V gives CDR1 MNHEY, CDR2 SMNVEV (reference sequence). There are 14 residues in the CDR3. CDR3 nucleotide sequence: TGTGCCAGCAGTTTGTTAGCGGGAGCGGAGACCCAGTACTTC. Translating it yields CASSLLAGAETQYF.

The chain's CDR3 is CASSSHEAFF. In DNA, the CDR3 is TGTGCCAGCAGTTCCCATGAAGCTTTCTTT. V gene TRBV28 combines with J gene TRBJ1-1, with unresolved D. The germline gives CDR1 MDHEN, CDR2 SYDVKM. The CDR3 sequence is 10 residues long. Trimming cost V 4 bases and J 7 bases, with 4 bases left between them.

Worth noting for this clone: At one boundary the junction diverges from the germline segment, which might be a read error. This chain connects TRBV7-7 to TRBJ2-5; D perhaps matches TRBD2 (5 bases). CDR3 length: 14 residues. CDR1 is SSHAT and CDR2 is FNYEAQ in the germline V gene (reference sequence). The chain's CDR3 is CASSQHGNQETQYF. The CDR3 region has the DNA TGTGCTAGCAGCCAACACGGGAACCAAGAGACCCAGTACTTC. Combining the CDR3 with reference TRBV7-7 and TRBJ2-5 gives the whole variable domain GAGVSQSPRYKVTKRGQDVTLRCDPISSHATLYWYQQALGQGPEFLTYFNYEAQPDKSGLPSDRFSAERPEGSISTLTIQRTEQRDSAMYRCASSQHGNQETQYFGPGTRLLVL.

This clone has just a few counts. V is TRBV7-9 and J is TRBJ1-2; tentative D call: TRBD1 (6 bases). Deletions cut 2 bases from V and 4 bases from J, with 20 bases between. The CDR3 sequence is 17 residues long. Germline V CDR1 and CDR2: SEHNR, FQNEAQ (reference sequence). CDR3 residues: CASSLRGEGPTSYGYTF. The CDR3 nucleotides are TGTGCCAGCAGCTTAAGGGGGGAGGGTCCCACATCCTATGGCTACACCTTC.

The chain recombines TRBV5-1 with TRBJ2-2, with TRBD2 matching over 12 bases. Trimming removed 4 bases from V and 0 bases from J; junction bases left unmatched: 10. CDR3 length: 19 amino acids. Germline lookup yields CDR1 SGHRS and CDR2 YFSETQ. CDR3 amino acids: CASSRWTSGAISNTGELFF. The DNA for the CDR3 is TGCGCCAGCAGCCGATGGACTAGCGGGGCTATCTCGAACACCGGGGAGCTGTTTTTT.

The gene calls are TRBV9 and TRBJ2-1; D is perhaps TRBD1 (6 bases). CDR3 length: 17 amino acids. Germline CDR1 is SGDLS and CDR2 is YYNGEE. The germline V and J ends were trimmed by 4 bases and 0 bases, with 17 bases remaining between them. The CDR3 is CASSPRTGTGSYNEQFF. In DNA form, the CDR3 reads TGTGCCAGCAGCCCACGAACAGGGACGGGCTCCTACAATGAGCAGTTCTTC.

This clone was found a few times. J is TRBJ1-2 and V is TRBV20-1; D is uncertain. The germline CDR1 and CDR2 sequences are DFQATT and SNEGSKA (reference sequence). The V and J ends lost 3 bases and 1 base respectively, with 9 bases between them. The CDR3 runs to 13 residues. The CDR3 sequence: CSASKNLNYGYTF. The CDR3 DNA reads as TGCAGTGCTAGTAAAAATCTTAACTATGGCTACACCTTC.

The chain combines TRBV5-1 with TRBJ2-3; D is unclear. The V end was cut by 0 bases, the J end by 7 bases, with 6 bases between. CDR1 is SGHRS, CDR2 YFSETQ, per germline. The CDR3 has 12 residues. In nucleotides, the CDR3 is TGCGCCAGCAGCTTGGACGGTCATACGCAGTATTTT. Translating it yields CASSLDGHTQYF.

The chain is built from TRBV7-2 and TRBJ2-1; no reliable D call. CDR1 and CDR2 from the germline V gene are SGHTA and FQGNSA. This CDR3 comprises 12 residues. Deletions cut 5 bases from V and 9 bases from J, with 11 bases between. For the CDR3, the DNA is TGTGCCAGCAGCGATGTTCGAGCTGAGCAGTTCTTC. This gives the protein CASSDVRAEQFF. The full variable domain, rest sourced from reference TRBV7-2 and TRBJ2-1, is GAGVSQSPSNKVTEKGKDVELRCDPISGHTALYWYRQSLGQGLEFLIYFQGNSAPDKSGLPSDRFSAERTGGSVSTLTIQRTQQEDSAVYLCASSDVRAEQFFGPGTRLTVL.

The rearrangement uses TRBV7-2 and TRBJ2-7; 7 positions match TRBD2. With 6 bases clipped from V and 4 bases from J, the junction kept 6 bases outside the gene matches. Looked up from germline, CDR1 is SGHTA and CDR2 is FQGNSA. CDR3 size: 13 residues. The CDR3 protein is CASREGLGYEQYF. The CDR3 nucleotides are TGTGCCAGCAGGGAAGGACTAGGTTACGAGCAGTACTTC.

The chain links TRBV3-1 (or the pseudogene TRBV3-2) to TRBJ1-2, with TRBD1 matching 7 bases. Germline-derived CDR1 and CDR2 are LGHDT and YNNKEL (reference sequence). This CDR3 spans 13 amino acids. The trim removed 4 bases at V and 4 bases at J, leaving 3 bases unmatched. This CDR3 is CASSPRQGYGYTF. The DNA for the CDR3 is TGTGCCAGCAGCCCCAGACAGGGCTATGGCTACACCTTC.

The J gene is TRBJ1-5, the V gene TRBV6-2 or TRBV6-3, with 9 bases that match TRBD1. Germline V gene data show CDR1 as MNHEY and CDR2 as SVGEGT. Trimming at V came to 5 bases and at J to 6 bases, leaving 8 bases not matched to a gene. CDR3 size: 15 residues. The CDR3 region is CASSQTGGFGQPQHF. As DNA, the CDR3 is TGTGCCAGCAGTCAAACAGGGGGCTTCGGTCAGCCCCAGCATTTT.